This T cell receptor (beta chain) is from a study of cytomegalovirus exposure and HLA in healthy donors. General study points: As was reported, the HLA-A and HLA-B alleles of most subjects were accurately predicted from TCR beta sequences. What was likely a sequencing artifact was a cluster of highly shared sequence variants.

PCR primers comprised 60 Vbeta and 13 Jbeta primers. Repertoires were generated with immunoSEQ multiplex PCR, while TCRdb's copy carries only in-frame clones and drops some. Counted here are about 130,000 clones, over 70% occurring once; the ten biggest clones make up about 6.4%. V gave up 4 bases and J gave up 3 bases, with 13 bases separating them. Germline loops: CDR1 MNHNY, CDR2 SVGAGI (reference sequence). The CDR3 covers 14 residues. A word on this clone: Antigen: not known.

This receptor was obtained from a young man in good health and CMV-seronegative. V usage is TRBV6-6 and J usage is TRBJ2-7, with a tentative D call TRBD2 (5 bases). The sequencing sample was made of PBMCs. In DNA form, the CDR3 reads TGTGCCAGCAGTTCGAGGGCACCCATCTACGAGCAGTACTTC. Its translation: CASSSRAPIYEQYF.